The 17 T cell receptor beta chains in this list originate from one sample, sequenced in a study of graft-versus-host responses after intestinal transplantation. Assay used: immunoSEQ multiplex PCR; TCRdb lists only in-frame clones, some missing. The repertoire includes 40,000 or so clones, roughly 95% of them detected once, and more than 0.2% sits in the top ten. For these TCRs, the target antigens are not known. Sequences were derived from unstimulated CD8+ T cells sorted from spleen or lymph node cells, sampled before transplant. These receptors originate from a human donor who was the organ donor for an intestinal transplant.

This chain joins TRBV10-3 and TRBJ1-1; 8 bases agree with TRBD1. Trimming removed 7 bases from V and 1 base from J; junction bases left unmatched: 11. The CDR3 has 16 amino acids. CDR1 is ENHRY, CDR2 SYGVKD, per germline. The CDR3 nucleotides are TGTGCCATCACTAAAGGCGGGACAGGCCCGAACACTGAAGCTTTCTTT. It is translated as CAITKGGTGPNTEAFF.

The chain joins TRBV4-1 to TRBJ2-3; 7 nucleotides match TRBD2. With V trimmed by 0 bases and J by 2 bases, 11 bases remained unmatched. The V gene's germline CDR1 is MGHRA and CDR2 YSYEKL. CDR3 length equals 18 residues. CDR3 nucleotides: TGCGCCAGCAGCCAAGATAACGTGGCTAGCGGAGACACAGATACGCAGTATTTT. Translation gives CASSQDNVASGDTDTQYF.

The chain couples TRBV7-2 to TRBJ2-7, with 13 bases identical to TRBD2. The CDR3 sequence is 17 residues long. Germline V gene data show CDR1 as SGHTA and CDR2 as FQGNSA. V shed 5 bases, J shed 4 bases, and the junction held 11 bases outside the gene matches. The CDR3 sequence: CASSPRTSGGQLYEQYF. CDR3 bases: TGTGCCAGCAGCCCCCGGACTAGCGGGGGACAACTATACGAGCAGTACTTC.

The J gene is TRBJ2-3, the V gene TRBV7-2, with D perhaps given as TRBD1 or TRBD2 (5 bases each). From germline, CDR1 is SGHTA and CDR2 FQGNSA. Trimming removed 1 base at V and 1 base at J, with 12 bases between. The CDR3 is 16 amino acids. CDR3 coding DNA: TGTGCCAGCAGCTTAGGTTGGGTGGGGGGCACAGATACGCAGTATTTT. Translating it yields CASSLGWVGGTDTQYF.

The chain carries TRBV11-3 and TRBJ1-1; TRBD1 might be the D (5 bases). V was trimmed by 5 bases and J by 7 bases, leaving 14 bases between them. This CDR3 is built from 13 residues. CDR1 is SGHNT, CDR2 YENEEA, per germline. The CDR3 nucleotides read TGTGCCAGCAGCCCCCCGGGGGGGAGTGAAGCTTTCTTT. This sequence encodes CASSPPGGSEAFF.

CDR3 protein: CASSPETGLMAYEQYF. The CDR3 DNA follows: TGCGCCAGCAGCCCAGAAACAGGGTTAATGGCCTACGAGCAGTACTTC. The chain couples TRBV4-1 to TRBJ2-7; D might be TRBD1 (6 bases). This CDR3 is 16 amino acids long. The V gene lost 4 bases and the J gene lost 2 bases, with 18 bases spanning the gap. Germline lookup yields CDR1 MGHRA and CDR2 YSYEKL.

This clone was detected a few times. The V call is TRBV7-9, the J call TRBJ1-1; unclear D gene. CDR1 is SEHNR, CDR2 FQNEAQ, per germline (reference sequence). V lost 6 bases, J lost 3 bases, and 8 bases lay in between. The CDR3 has 12 residues. CDR3 sequence: CASRRGDTEAFF. The CDR3 DNA sequence: TGTGCCAGCAGGCGGGGTGACACTGAAGCTTTCTTT.

The chain links TRBV7-9 to TRBJ1-1, with D unresolved. The V and J ends lost 5 bases and 0 bases respectively, with 13 bases between them. CDR3 size: 15 residues. Germline CDR1 and CDR2: SEHNR and FQNEAQ (reference sequence). CDR3 sequence reads: CASSRRTAMNTEAFF. CDR3 nucleotides: TGTGCCAGCAGCCGTAGGACGGCAATGAACACTGAAGCTTTCTTT.

The gene calls are TRBV14 and TRBJ2-1, with TRBD2 matching over 11 bases. In germline, CDR1 is SGHDN, CDR2 FVKESK. Trimming at V came to 3 bases and at J to 4 bases, leaving 8 bases not matched to a gene. This CDR3 spans 17 amino acids. CDR3 in amino acids: CASSHPFGTSGYNEQFF. The CDR3 DNA reads TGTGCCAGCAGCCACCCGTTCGGGACTAGCGGTTACAATGAGCAGTTCTTC.

The V gene is TRBV7-9, the J gene TRBJ1-1, with D perhaps TRBD1 (5 bases). The V gene lost 7 bases and the J gene lost 1 base, with 16 bases spanning the gap. Germline CDR1 is SEHNR and CDR2 is FQNEAQ (reference sequence). This CDR3 contains 15 residues. The CDR3 protein is CASNKGNGGNTEAFF. In nucleotides, the CDR3 is TGTGCCAGCAACAAGGGAAATGGGGGGAACACTGAAGCTTTCTTT.

The chain has TRBV6-5 and TRBJ2-5; the D gene is possibly TRBD2 (5 bases). Trimming took off 5 bases at V and 5 bases at J, with 15 bases between the two ends. Germline CDR1 and CDR2: MNHEY and SVGAGI. CDR3 length: 14 amino acids. The CDR3: CASSLRRDGETQYF. Here the CDR3 DNA reads TGTGCCAGCAGTCTCCGACGGGATGGCGAGACCCAGTACTTC.

DNA for the CDR3: TGTGCCAGCAGCCAACGGGGTGGCAATCAGCCCCAGCATTTT. Amino acids: CASSQRGGNQPQHF. J is TRBJ1-5 and V is TRBV7-6, with no clear D. The germline V and J ends were trimmed by 5 bases and 2 bases, with 10 bases remaining between them. The CDR3 is 14 amino acids. The germline V gene has CDR1 SGHVS and CDR2 FNYEAQ.

This sequence joins TRBV28 and TRBJ2-1, with 11 bases identical to TRBD1. The CDR3 is 17 residues long. Trimming took 6 bases from V and 6 from J; bases not matched to a gene: 13. The germline CDR1 and CDR2 sequences are MDHEN and SYDVKM. CDR3 bases: TGTGCCAGCAGCATTCCCCCGGGACAGGGGGTCTCCAATGAGCAGTTCTTC. Translating gives CASSIPPGQGVSNEQFF.

V is TRBV27 and J is TRBJ2-7; D may match TRBD1 or TRBD2 (5 bases each). The CDR3 extends over 17 amino acids. Germline CDR1 reads MNHEY; CDR2 reads SMNVEV (reference sequence). Trimming removed 2 bases at V and 7 bases at J, with 24 bases between. This chain's CDR3 is CASSLGGIRGVSWEQYF. The CDR3 bases are TGTGCCAGCAGTTTAGGTGGTATACGGGGCGTATCGTGGGAGCAGTACTTC.

The chain employs TRBV6-5 and TRBJ1-1; no definite D call. V was shortened by 6 bases and J by 1 base, with 9 bases between the two germline ends. The CDR3 has 13 amino acids. The germline CDR1 and CDR2 sequences are MNHEY and SVGAGI. The CDR3 DNA reads as TGTGCCAGCAGGATCGGAGAGAACACTGAAGCTTTCTTT. This gives the protein CASRIGENTEAFF.

This chain joins TRBV2 and TRBJ1-1; a weak D match, TRBD1 (6 bases). V gave up 3 bases and J gave up 6 bases, with 11 bases separating them. Germline loops: CDR1 SNHLY, CDR2 FYNNEI. This CDR3 is 13 amino acids long. The CDR3 region is CASSDGGSPEAFF. CDR3 sequence (DNA): TGTGCCAGCAGTGACGGGGGCAGCCCTGAAGCTTTCTTT.

This rearrangement joins TRBV7-2 to TRBJ2-5; D unresolved. Germline-derived CDR1 and CDR2 are SGHTA and FQGNSA. This CDR3 spans 13 amino acids. Between the trimmed V and J ends, which lost 1 base and 5 bases, there was a span of 8 bases. The CDR3 DNA is TGTGCCAGCAGCTTAGAGTACGGGGAGACCCAGTACTTC. As protein: CASSLEYGETQYF.